This is a list of T cell receptor beta chains from one sample in a study of CD8+ T cells in alopecia areata. Profiling relied on immunoSEQ multiplex PCR, and the TCRdb table lists in-frame clones only, not all of them. The data hold 160,000 or so clones, with under 70% observed a single time. Sequencing was performed on CD4+ T cells sorted from blood, taken at week 4, from a patient treated with tofacitinib. All receptors derive from a human donor with alopecia areata. CDR3s include the opening cysteine and the closing phenylalanine or tryptophan. The D gene is left open where the match is weak. Not all rows give a size; the values are once, few, many and, for expanded clones, a class.

J: TRBJ1-2; D: TRBD1; size: -; V: TRBV9; CDR3: CASSVASTGQYGYTF; DNA: TGTGCCAGCAGCGTTGCATCGACAGGGCAATACGGCTACACCTTC
J: TRBJ2-7; D: -; size: -; V: TRBV18; CDR3: CASSPGSEQYF; DNA: TGTGCCAGCTCACCAGGGTCCGAGCAGTACTTC
J: TRBJ1-2; D: -; size: -; V: TRBV30; CDR3: CAWSKGSYGYTF; DNA: TGTGCCTGGAGCAAGGGCAGCTATGGCTACACCTTC
J: TRBJ2-3; D: -; size: few; V: TRBV2; CDR3: CASSAWGPPTDTQYF; DNA: TGTGCCAGCAGTGCCTGGGGTCCCCCCACAGATACGCAGTATTTT
J: TRBJ2-1; D: TRBD2; size: few; V: TRBV29-1; CDR3: CSVGSAVAGVEQFF; DNA: TGCAGCGTTGGGTCCGCGGTAGCGGGGGTTGAGCAGTTCTTC
J: TRBJ2-7; D: -; size: -; V: TRBV9; CDR3: CASSGPPGHSYEQYF; DNA: TGTGCCAGCAGCGGCCCGCCGGGACACTCCTACGAGCAGTACTTC
J: TRBJ2-2; D: -; size: few; V: TRBV19; CDR3: CASSISRDTGELFF; DNA: TGTGCCAGTAGTATATCCAGGGACACCGGGGAGCTGTTTTTT
J: TRBJ2-5; D: -; size: -; V: TRBV5-6; CDR3: CASSSRARRTQYF; DNA: TGTGCCAGCAGCTCCCGGGCCAGGAGGACCCAGTACTTC
J: TRBJ1-2; D: -; size: -; V: TRBV6-5; CDR3: CASSDRDIYGYTF; DNA: TGTGCCAGCAGTGATCGGGACATCTATGGCTACACCTTC
J: TRBJ2-7; D: -; size: -; V: TRBV5-1; CDR3: CASSLAGVPSYEQYF; DNA: TGCGCCAGCAGCTTGGCCGGGGTCCCCTCCTACGAGCAGTACTTC
J: TRBJ1-5; D: -; size: few; V: TRBV29-1; CDR3: CSARDGGNQPQHF; DNA: TGCAGCGCGCGAGACGGGGGCAATCAGCCCCAGCATTTT
J: TRBJ2-5; D: -; size: -; V: TRBV7-2; CDR3: CASSQHREETQYF; DNA: TGTGCCAGCAGCCAACATCGGGAAGAGACCCAGTACTTC
J: TRBJ1-4; D: TRBD1; size: few; V: TRBV5-6; CDR3: CASSLKGGREKLFF; DNA: TGTGCCAGCAGCTTGAAAGGGGGCCGCGAAAAACTGTTTTTT
J: TRBJ2-7; D: -; size: -; V: TRBV5-1; CDR3: CASSRGLRAYEQYF; DNA: TGCGCCAGCAGCCGAGGACTACGGGCCTACGAGCAGTACTTC
J: TRBJ2-5; D: -; size: -; V: TRBV30; CDR3: CAWSVRKGARGETQYF; DNA: TGTGCCTGGAGTGTACGGAAGGGGGCGCGGGGAGAGACCCAGTACTTC
J: TRBJ1-2; D: -; size: -; V: TRBV29-1; CDR3: CSVVMGARGYTF; DNA: TGCAGCGTTGTAATGGGGGCGCGCGGCTACACCTTC
J: TRBJ2-5; D: -; size: -; V: TRBV7-2; CDR3: CASSFDSTGETQYF; DNA: TGTGCCAGCAGCTTCGACTCGACAGGAGAGACCCAGTACTTC
J: TRBJ1-2; D: -; size: -; V: TRBV30; CDR3: CAWSRGPPNYGYTF; DNA: TGTGCCTGGAGTCGAGGGCCCCCTAACTATGGCTACACCTTC
J: TRBJ1-1; D: -; size: -; V: TRBV28; CDR3: CASSLLSGRAFF; DNA: TGTGCCAGCAGTTTATTGTCGGGGAGAGCTTTCTTT
J: TRBJ2-2; D: -; size: -; V: TRBV29-1; CDR3: CSVGQINTGELFF; DNA: TGCAGCGTTGGCCAGATAAACACCGGGGAGCTGTTTTTT
J: TRBJ1-2; D: -; size: -; V: TRBV6-5; CDR3: CASRPTGYYGYTF; DNA: TGTGCCAGCAGGCCTACAGGGTACTATGGCTACACCTTC